The 20 T cell receptor beta chains given below trace back to one sample, sequenced in a study of post-analysis software for immune sequencing data. Overall study results and limits: Five or six TRBV segments, including TRBV5-6, TRBV5-1 and TRBV20-1, were more frequent in patients than controls.

These receptors' antigens are unknown. Incorporated into the TCR beta cDNA libraries were unique molecular identifiers, which served to reduce PCR and sequencing biases. MiXCR, run by TCRdb on the PCR reads, gives a single entry per CDR3 protein. This repertoire shows fewer than 850,000 distinct CDR3 sequences, roughly 27% found once; its top ten account for about 0.5%. The sequenced sample was blood. These receptors all stem from a girl under 18 with multiple sclerosis.

This clonotype was counted once. V gene TRBV28 combines with J gene TRBJ2-7; D not resolved. The V gene lost 8 bases and the J gene lost 3 bases, with 11 bases spanning the gap. The CDR3 is made up of 12 amino acids. From germline, CDR1 is MDHEN and CDR2 SYDVKM. CDR3 in amino acids: CASGDSDYEQYF. The DNA of the CDR3 is TGTGCCAGCGGAGACTCCGACTACGAGCAGTACTTC.

This sequence joins TRBV3-1 and TRBJ2-1; 14 bases fit TRBD2. The CDR3 spans 15 residues. The germline gives CDR1 LGHDT, CDR2 YNNKEL (reference sequence). Unmatched junction bases numbered 3, after V lost 4 bases and J lost 7 bases. The CDR3 coding sequence is TGTGCCAGCAGCCGACTAGCGGGGGGGCGTAATGAGCAGTTCTTC. Encoded protein: CASSRLAGGRNEQFF.

The V gene is TRBV7-9, the J gene TRBJ2-1; 10 bases agree with TRBD1. There are 16 residues in the CDR3. Trimming removed 5 bases from V and 8 bases from J; junction bases left unmatched: 12. Germline V lookup: CDR1 SEHNR, CDR2 FQNEAQ (reference sequence). The CDR3 reads CASSPPGQGTGDEQFF. CDR3 bases: TGTGCCAGCAGCCCCCCCGGGCAGGGGACAGGGGATGAGCAGTTCTTC.

This clonotype has more than one count but fewer than ten. The V call is TRBV20-1, the J call TRBJ2-7; 7 positions match TRBD2. CDR3 length: 15 amino acids. The junction had 13 bases not matched to a gene; V was cut back by 2 bases and J by 6 bases. The V gene's germline CDR1 is DFQATT and CDR2 SNEGSKA (reference sequence). CDR3 in DNA: TGCAGTGCTAGATCAATCCGGGACTACCCCGCCGAGCAGTACTTC. Translating gives CSARSIRDYPAEQYF.

The chain recombines TRBV20-1 with TRBJ1-2; D is possibly TRBD1 (5 bases). Trimming removed 6 bases from V and 3 bases from J, with 11 bases in between. The germline V gene has CDR1 DFQATT and CDR2 SNEGSKA (reference sequence). The CDR3 is 12 amino acids. The DNA for the CDR3 is TGCAGTGCAATGGGGCTACACTATGGCTACACCTTC. It codes for CSAMGLHYGYTF.

This clonotype was seen only a few times. The genes are TRBV18 and TRBJ2-7; perhaps D is TRBD1 or TRBD2 (5 bases each). Germline V gene sequence: CDR1 KGHSH, CDR2 LQKENI. The CDR3 length is 16 residues. The V end was cut by 5 bases, the J end by 0 bases, with 17 bases between. CDR3 bases: TGTGCCAGCTCAGCGTCCGGGGCGGCGAGCTCCTACGAGCAGTACTTC. Translating it yields CASSASGAASSYEQYF. The whole variable domain, remainder taken from reference TRBV18 and TRBJ2-7, is NAGVMQNPRHLVRRRGQEARLRCSPMKGHSHVYWYRQLPEEGLKFMVYLQKENIIDESGMPKERFSAEFPKEGPSILRIQQVVRGDSAAYFCASSASGAASSYEQYFGPGTRLTVT.

Worth noting for this clonotype: The junction departs from germline at one end; a sequencing error may be responsible. V usage is TRBV6-1 and J usage is TRBJ1-4; D might be TRBD1 (5 bases). The CDR3 is 14 residues long. The germline CDR1 and CDR2 sequences are MNHNS and SASEGT. CDR3 amino acids: CASSEDRRSEKLFF. In DNA form, the CDR3 reads TGTGCCAGCAGCGAAGACAGAAGAAGCGAAAAACTGTTTTTT.

The chain couples TRBV7-2 to TRBJ2-7; TRBD1 might be the D (6 bases). The CDR3 covers 13 residues. The V gene lost 2 bases and the J gene lost 4 bases, with 9 bases spanning the gap. Germline V gives CDR1 SGHTA, CDR2 FQGNSA. CDR3 loop: CASSLWTEYEQYF. The CDR3 nucleotides are TGTGCCAGCAGCTTATGGACAGAGTACGAGCAGTACTTC. Variable domain in full (rest from reference TRBV7-2 and TRBJ2-7): GAGVSQSPSNKVTEKGKDVELRCDPISGHTALYWYRQSLGQGLEFLIYFQGNSAPDKSGLPSDRFSAERTGGSVSTLTIQRTQQEDSAVYLCASSLWTEYEQYFGPGTRLTVT.

This clonotype was seen a few times. CDR3 amino acids: CASSEQIQGNTEAFF. CDR3 sequence (DNA): TGTGCCAGCAGTGAACAGATCCAGGGGAACACTGAAGCTTTCTTT. The V and J genes are TRBV25-1 and TRBJ1-1, with D possibly TRBD1 on 5 matching bases. The V gene lost 2 bases and the J gene lost 1 base, with 11 bases spanning the gap. CDR1 is MGHDK and CDR2 is SYGVNS in the germline V gene. This CDR3 comprises 15 residues.

The chain recombines TRBV7-2 with TRBJ1-5; D is unresolved. Germline CDR1 reads SGHTA; CDR2 reads FQGNSA. V lost 0 bases to trimming and J lost 0 bases, with 9 bases between them. This CDR3 has 16 amino acids. The CDR3 sequence: CASSLALGNSNQPQHF. The CDR3 DNA is TGTGCCAGCAGCTTAGCACTGGGGAATAGCAATCAGCCCCAGCATTTT.

The chain has TRBV20-1 and TRBJ2-7; D gene unclear. The V end was cut by 0 bases, the J end by 3 bases, with 6 bases between. The CDR3 is made up of 12 amino acids. In germline, CDR1 is DFQATT, CDR2 SNEGSKA (reference sequence). The CDR3 reads CSARDHLYEQYF. The DNA for the CDR3 is TGCAGTGCTAGAGATCATCTCTACGAGCAGTACTTC.

The chain has TRBV5-5 and TRBJ2-1; D may match TRBD1 or TRBD2 (6 bases each). The CDR3 contains 16 residues. V was trimmed by 3 bases and J by 5 bases, leaving 18 bases between them. Germline CDR1 reads SGHKS; CDR2 reads YYEKEE (reference sequence). CDR3 in amino acids: CASSSLVGGFNNEQFF. The CDR3 nucleotides read TGTGCCAGCAGCTCCTTGGTCGGGGGCTTTAACAATGAGCAGTTCTTC.

The chain uses TRBV7-2 and TRBJ2-3; D call uncertain. Per germline, CDR1 SGHTA and CDR2 FQGNSA. V dropped 3 bases and J dropped 1 base, with 11 bases sitting between them. This CDR3 is built from 15 residues. The CDR3 is CASSFKFQGTDTQYF. For the CDR3, the DNA is TGTGCCAGCAGCTTTAAGTTCCAGGGCACAGATACGCAGTATTTT.

This sequence joins TRBV7-9 and TRBJ1-1; the match to TRBD1 covers 7 bases. The germline V gene encodes CDR1 SEHNR and CDR2 FQNEAQ (reference sequence). Losses at the gene ends were 2 bases for V and 0 bases for J; bases not matched to a gene: 6. This CDR3 contains 16 residues. The CDR3 sequence: CASSLLVGGMNTEAFF. The CDR3 nucleotides read TGTGCCAGCAGCTTATTGGTAGGGGGCATGAACACTGAAGCTTTCTTT.

V gene TRBV10-3 combines with J gene TRBJ2-2; 7 nucleotides line up with TRBD1. Germline CDR1 ENHRY, CDR2 SYGVKD. The CDR3 has 14 residues. Trimming took 7 bases from V and 0 from J; bases not matched to a gene: 2. The CDR3 DNA is TGTGCCATCAAGGGACAGTCGAACACCGGGGAGCTGTTTTTT. This codes for CAIKGQSNTGELFF.

This clonotype was detected only a few times. The V gene is TRBV7-2, the J gene TRBJ2-5; 7 nucleotides line up with TRBD1. Trimming at V came to 5 bases and at J to 4 bases, leaving 7 bases not matched to a gene. The CDR3 totals 14 residues. Germline CDR1 is SGHTA and CDR2 is FQGNSA. CDR3 in amino acids: CASSITGAGETQYF. The CDR3 DNA reads TGTGCCAGCAGCATCACAGGGGCGGGAGAGACCCAGTACTTC. The whole variable domain, remainder taken from reference TRBV7-2 and TRBJ2-5, is GAGVSQSPSNKVTEKGKDVELRCDPISGHTALYWYRQSLGQGLEFLIYFQGNSAPDKSGLPSDRFSAERTGGSVSTLTIQRTQQEDSAVYLCASSITGAGETQYFGPGTRLLVL.

The chain is built from TRBV6-5 and TRBJ1-6, with TRBD1 as a possible D gene (5 bases). Germline V lookup: CDR1 MNHEY, CDR2 SVGAGI. The CDR3 runs 12 residues. Trimming left V 6 bases short and J 16 bases short, with 16 bases between. CDR3 bases: TGTGCCAGCAGCACCCGCATCGGGGGGCTCCACTTT. This sequence encodes CASSTRIGGLHF.

The chain couples TRBV5-1 to TRBJ2-7; TRBD2 is a possible D gene (6 bases). V was clipped by 4 bases and J by 4 bases, with 12 bases between them. Germline V gene sequence: CDR1 SGHRS, CDR2 YFSETQ. This CDR3 is built from 13 residues. This CDR3 reads CASSVTRGYEQYF. The CDR3 region has the DNA TGCGCCAGCAGCGTGACTAGGGGTTACGAGCAGTACTTC.

This clonotype was observed at least ten times. The CDR3 DNA is TGTGCCAGCAGCACACCCTGGGGGACCCAGTACTTC. It yields the protein CASSTPWGTQYF. The chain employs TRBV7-2 and TRBJ2-5; no clear D gene. V gave up 5 bases and J gave up 7 bases, with 11 bases separating them. The CDR3 has 12 amino acids. CDR1 SGHTA and CDR2 FQGNSA come from the germline V gene.

The chain carries TRBV4-3 and TRBJ2-7, with 8 bases fitting TRBD1. The germline V gene encodes CDR1 LGHNA and CDR2 YSLEER. This CDR3 region has 15 residues. V dropped 0 bases and J dropped 2; count of bases not matched to a gene: 3. The CDR3 region is CASSQDKTGAYEQYF. The CDR3 region has the DNA TGCGCCAGCAGCCAAGATAAGACAGGGGCCTACGAGCAGTACTTC.